Following are 20 T cell receptor beta chains from one sample sequenced in a study of blood T cell repertoires in COVID-19 (dated by TCRdb to the early 2020s). The protocol used for the library was the immunoSEQ multiplex PCR assay. The table was pulled from immuneACCESS by TCRdb, which kept in-frame rearrangements only. Such tables lose some clones; where checked, under half of the loss comes from unresolved V genes, and the rest has no known cause. The sample has about 190,000 clones on record, around 78% of them singletons. The ten top clones hold about 2.8% of the sample. The material sequenced was peripheral blood. The source of these receptors is a woman of 80 years or more with active or convalescent COVID-19.

This clone has just one count. This sequence joins TRBV7-8 and TRBJ2-1; 9 bases line up with TRBD2. The germline CDR1 and CDR2 sequences are SGHVS and FQNEAQ. This CDR3 spans 14 amino acids. V lost 10 bases, J lost 8 bases, and 12 bases stayed unmatched. The CDR3 DNA reads as TGTGCCACTTTAGCGGGGGAGCCCCCTTATGAGCAGTTCTTC. Protein product: CATLAGEPPYEQFF.

V and J are TRBV24-1 and TRBJ2-3, with a tentative D call TRBD1 (5 bases). V gave up 5 bases and J gave up 0 bases, with 11 bases separating them. CDR1 is KGHDR, CDR2 SFDVKD, per germline. CDR3 length: 15 amino acids. The CDR3 DNA follows: TGTGCCACCAGTGGCCAGGGTCCGAGCACAGATACGCAGTATTTT. This codes for CATSGQGPSTDTQYF.

The V and J genes are TRBV3-1 (or the pseudogene TRBV3-2) and TRBJ2-1; 8 bases fit TRBD2. Germline lookup yields CDR1 LGHDT and CDR2 YNNKEL (reference sequence). The V segment lost 5 bases and the J segment 1 base; nucleotides outside the gene matches: 7. CDR3 size: 16 residues. CDR3 amino acids: CASSTDPSGSYNEQFF. The CDR3 DNA is TGTGCCAGCAGCACAGATCCTAGCGGGTCCTACAATGAGCAGTTCTTC.

This clone was found a few times. The CDR3 coding sequence is TGTGCCAGCAGTTTCAGCGTCCACGAGCAGTACTTC. Protein product: CASSFSVHEQYF. The rearrangement uses TRBV6-2 or TRBV6-3 and TRBJ2-7; D is ambiguous. CDR1 and CDR2 from the germline V gene are MNHEY and SVGEGT. Trimming stripped 4 bases from V and 5 bases from J, with 9 bases between. CDR3 length: 12 amino acids.

This chain links TRBV5-6 with TRBJ1-1, with 7 bases aligning to TRBD1. V trimming: 4 bases; J trimming: 1 base; junction bases outside the gene matches: 7. This CDR3 comprises 15 residues. The germline V gene has CDR1 SGHDT and CDR2 YYEEEE. CDR3 residues: CASSRGGWGNTEAFF. The DNA of the CDR3 is TGTGCCAGCAGCCGAGGGGGCTGGGGGAACACTGAAGCTTTCTTT.

This chain connects TRBV7-3 to TRBJ1-2; TRBD1 matches 7 bases. The CDR3 spans 15 residues. The germline gives CDR1 SGHTA, CDR2 FQGTGA. The junction had 1 base not matched to a gene; V was cut back by 0 bases and J by 0 bases. The CDR3 protein is CASSLTGTANYGYTF. The CDR3 DNA reads TGTGCCAGCAGCTTAACCGGGACAGCTAACTATGGCTACACCTTC.

The genes are TRBV7-8 and TRBJ2-3; a possible D gene is TRBD2 (5 bases). The length of the CDR3 is 13 residues. The V gene's germline CDR1 is SGHVS and CDR2 FQNEAQ. Trimming shortened V by 3 bases and J by 6 bases, and 10 bases separated the two germline ends. The CDR3 loop is CASSFTRADTQYF. The CDR3 region has the DNA TGTGCCAGCAGCTTCACGAGGGCGGATACGCAGTATTTT.

This clone turned up a few times. The rearrangement links TRBV4-1 to TRBJ1-1, with 12 bases that match TRBD1. This CDR3 spans 16 amino acids. Germline-derived CDR1 and CDR2 are MGHRA and YSYEKL. Trimming removed 5 bases from V and 3 bases from J; junction bases left unmatched: 7. The CDR3 sequence: CASSGGTGGADTEAFF. In nucleotides, the CDR3 is TGCGCCAGCAGCGGCGGGACAGGGGGCGCTGACACTGAAGCTTTCTTT.

The chain has TRBV28 and TRBJ1-1; 8 bases are shared with TRBD1. Losses at the gene ends were 6 bases for V and 7 bases for J; bases not matched to a gene: 13. Germline V CDR1 and CDR2: MDHEN, SYDVKM. The CDR3 consists of 15 residues. The CDR3 is CASSGTGTGGSEAFF. For the CDR3, the DNA is TGTGCCAGCAGCGGGACCGGGACAGGAGGAAGTGAAGCTTTCTTT.

There are many counts of this clone. V gene TRBV20-1 combines with J gene TRBJ2-3, with 8 bases matching TRBD1. Germline V gene sequence: CDR1 DFQATT, CDR2 SNEGSKA (reference sequence). The CDR3 covers 14 residues. V lost 3 bases and J lost 4; bases outside the gene matches: 6. CDR3 in DNA: TGCAGTGCTAGTGGGGACAGGCCCCCAGATACGCAGTATTTT. Protein: CSASGDRPPDTQYF.

DNA for the CDR3: TGTGCCAGCAGCCGGACTAGCGGGGGGCTTTCGAACACCGGGGAGCTGTTTTTT. Encoded protein: CASSRTSGGLSNTGELFF. The gene calls are TRBV7-6 and TRBJ2-2, with 14 bases fitting TRBD2. Per germline, CDR1 SGHVS and CDR2 FNYEAQ. The ends lost 5 bases at V and 0 bases at J; junction bases unmatched: 5. The CDR3 consists of 18 residues.

The chain is built from TRBV10-1 and TRBJ2-7; 7 nucleotides agree with TRBD2. This CDR3 is 15 amino acids long. The germline CDR1 and CDR2 sequences are WNHNN and SYGVQD (reference sequence). V lost 2 bases to trimming and J lost 7 bases; unmatched junction nucleotides: 11. DNA for the CDR3: TGCGCCAGCAGTGAGACGGGGGTCGGGGAGGGAGAGCAGTACTTC. This codes for CASSETGVGEGEQYF.

Worth noting for this clone: The junction shows a germline mismatch at one end, possibly a read error. The J gene is TRBJ1-3, the V gene TRBV19; D remains unclear. This CDR3 contains 14 residues. From germline, CDR1 is LNHDA and CDR2 SQIVND (reference sequence). CDR3 sequence: CASSTVFSGNTIYF. CDR3 sequence (DNA): TGTGCCAGCAGTACAGTTTTCTCTGGAAACACCATATATTTT. Full variable domain (outside the CDR3, taken from reference TRBV19 and TRBJ1-3): DGGITQSPKYLFRKEGQNVTLSCEQNLNHDAMYWYRQDPGQGLRLIYYSQIVNDFQKGDIAEGYSVSREKKESFPLTVTSAQKNPTAFYLCASSTVFSGNTIYFGEGSWLTVV.

V usage is TRBV9 and J usage is TRBJ2-7; TRBD2 matches 9 bases. Germline CDR1 SGDLS, CDR2 YYNGEE. The ends lost 0 bases at V and 5 bases at J; junction bases unmatched: 6. The CDR3 is made up of 15 amino acids. The CDR3 region has the DNA TGTGCCAGCAGCGTAGGGACTAGCGCTTACGACGAGCAGTACTTC. Protein: CASSVGTSAYDEQYF.

In its sample, this clone was seen a few times. This chain joins TRBV7-8 and TRBJ2-7, with 8 nucleotides matching TRBD1. The V gene's germline CDR1 is SGHVS and CDR2 FQNEAQ. V shed 5 bases, J shed 5 bases, and the junction held 8 bases outside the gene matches. This CDR3 contains 14 residues. CDR3 loop: CASSKDRGINEQYF. The CDR3 bases are TGTGCCAGCAGCAAAGACAGGGGTATCAACGAGCAGTACTTC.

This clone was seen only a few times. The V and J genes are TRBV12-2 and TRBJ1-5; TRBD1 is the table's D call, not checked against the DNA. TRBV12-2 is labeled a pseudogene. The CDR3 loop spans 16 amino acids. CDR3: CASRTRQGDRNQPQHF. DNA of the CDR3: TGTGCAAGTCGTACACGACAGGGCGATCGCAATCAGCCCCAGCATTTT.

The V gene is TRBV2, the J gene TRBJ1-5; D might be TRBD1 (6 bases). From germline, CDR1 is SNHLY and CDR2 FYNNEI. This CDR3 spans 15 amino acids. Between the trimmed V and J ends, which lost 7 bases and 1 base, there was a span of 14 bases. CDR3 nucleotide sequence: TGTGCCAGCACCGACGGGGGGCTGAGCAATCAGCCCCAGCATTTT. It specifies CASTDGGLSNQPQHF.

The chain is built from TRBV27 and TRBJ1-1, with D maybe TRBD1 (6 bases). The CDR3 runs 15 residues. The germline gives CDR1 MNHEY, CDR2 SMNVEV (reference sequence). V lost 7 bases to trimming and J lost 4 bases, with 19 bases between them. CDR3 sequence (DNA): TGTGCCAGCATCGCCTACCCTCCAGGGGTCACTGAAGCTTTCTTT. Protein sequence: CASIAYPPGVTEAFF.

There are a few counts of this clone. The gene calls are TRBV7-9 and TRBJ2-7; perhaps TRBD1 as D (5 bases). CDR1 and CDR2 (germline): SEHNR, FQNEAQ (reference sequence). The V end was cut by 1 base, the J end by 7 bases, with 11 bases between. The CDR3 spans 13 residues. The CDR3: CASSLGGHQEQYF. CDR3 nucleotide sequence: TGTGCCAGCAGCTTAGGTGGACATCAGGAGCAGTACTTC.

The V gene is TRBV2, the J gene TRBJ1-4; 7 nucleotides align to TRBD1. Germline lookup yields CDR1 SNHLY and CDR2 FYNNEI. The length of the CDR3 is 17 residues. V trimming: 0 bases; J trimming: 4 bases; junction bases outside the gene matches: 8. For the CDR3, the DNA is TGTGCCAGCAGTGAAGCGTTAGCGGGACAGAGTAATGAAAAACTGTTTTTT. This encodes CASSEALAGQSNEKLFF.